These 5 T cell receptor beta chains were all obtained from the same sample, sequenced in a study of beta chain features in type 1 diabetes. Sequenced material consisted of expressed TCRB transcripts (all of the isolated RNA was reverse transcribed). The table came from immunoSEQ multiplex PCR; TCRdb's copy has only in-frame clones and leaves some out. This sample carries 970,000 or so clones, under 20% of them seen once, and the ten largest clones take 0.02% to 0.03%. Sequenced input: naive CD4+ T cells from blood. These receptors all stem from a woman between 18 and 29 years old in good health.

This chain connects TRBV7-9 to TRBJ2-1; 8 bases fit TRBD1. The trim removed 5 bases at V and 7 bases at J, leaving 10 bases unmatched. This CDR3 has 15 amino acids. The germline V gene encodes CDR1 SEHNR and CDR2 FQNEAQ (reference sequence). The CDR3 region is CASSPWQGALNEQFF. DNA for the CDR3: TGTGCCAGCAGCCCCTGGCAGGGGGCGCTTAATGAGCAGTTCTTC. Based on the CDR3 plus reference TRBV7-9 and TRBJ2-1, the full variable domain is DTGVSQNPRHKITKRGQNVTFRCDPISEHNRLYWYRQTLGQGPEFLTYFQNEAQLEKSRLLSDRFSAERPKGSFSTLEIQRTEQGDSAMYLCASSPWQGALNEQFFGPGTRLTVL.

The chain is built from TRBV11-3 and TRBJ2-3, with 11 bases lining up with TRBD2. The V gene end was trimmed by 1 base and the J gene end by 2 bases; junction bases not matched to a gene: 14. Germline CDR1 is SGHNT and CDR2 is YENEEA. The length of the CDR3 is 20 residues. As DNA, the CDR3 is TGTGCCAGCAGCTTAGTCCCCCTAGCGGGAGGAAGATCGGTCACAGATACGCAGTATTTT. The encoded protein is CASSLVPLAGGRSVTDTQYF.

This clone was recorded a few times. This chain joins TRBV7-2 and TRBJ2-5; D call uncertain. The CDR3 is made up of 13 amino acids. V was cut by 6 bases and J by 1 base, with 9 bases left in between. The germline CDR1 and CDR2 sequences are SGHTA and FQGNSA. The CDR3 loop reads CASRLLLQETQYF. As DNA, the CDR3 is TGTGCCAGCAGACTACTACTCCAAGAGACCCAGTACTTC.

This clone was counted only a few times. DNA of the CDR3: TGCGCCAGCAGTTTGAGGGGGGCTAGCGGATACAATGAGCAGTTCTTC. Translated: CASSLRGASGYNEQFF. This sequence joins TRBV5-1 and TRBJ2-1; TRBD2 is a possible D gene (7 bases). This CDR3 contains 16 residues. In germline, CDR1 is SGHRS, CDR2 YFSETQ. Trimming pared 5 bases from V and 4 bases from J, leaving 19 bases between.

The chain uses TRBV29-1 and TRBJ2-5, with 15 positions matching TRBD2. The ends lost 3 bases at V and 0 bases at J; junction bases unmatched: 8. The length of the CDR3 is 18 residues. CDR1 and CDR2 (germline): SQVTM, ANQGSEA. The CDR3 DNA is TGCAGCGTTGAGGGGACTAGCGGGAGGACCCCGTACCAAGAGACCCAGTACTTC. This codes for CSVEGTSGRTPYQETQYF.